This entry describes one TCR beta chain. Its cognate antigen is unknown. This entry is derived from a study of OX40 agonist ivuxolimab in advanced cancers. This CDR3 contains 16 residues. CDR1 and CDR2 (germline): MGHDK, SYGVNS. Trimming at V came to 7 bases and at J to 6 bases, leaving 15 bases not matched to a gene. Points from the study as a whole: Averaged across samples, CD8+ T cells carried more expanded clones than CD4+ did. Normalized expansion of T-cell clones was also low for some nonresponders. At 0.1 to 3.0 mg/kg and by week 6, CD4+ and CD8+ T cells in the blood had expanded clonally. Partly responding patients at 0.1-3.0 mg/kg showed some of the smallest clonal expansion.

The protocol was immunoSEQ multiplex PCR, while the TCRdb copy is restricted to in-frame clones and leaves out a portion. The table includes approximately 60,000 clones, 80% to 95% detected once. This clonotype originated in an adult with an advanced solid tumor such as melanoma, head and neck, liver or kidney cancer. The sequenced sample was CD4+ or CD8+ T cells sorted from blood, obtained in a trial of the OX40 agonist ivuxolimab. The J gene is TRBJ2-1, the V gene TRBV25-1; 7 positions agree with TRBD2. CDR3 DNA: TGTGCCAGCACTCAATGGGGCGGGAGACTTTGCAATGAGCAGTTCTTC. It specifies CASTQWGGRLCNEQFF. Combining the CDR3 with reference TRBV25-1 and TRBJ2-1 gives the whole variable domain EADIYQTPRYLVIGTGKKITLECSQTMGHDKMYWYQQDPGMELHLIHYSYGVNSTEKGDLSSESTVSRIRTEHFPLTLESARPSHTSQYLCASTQWGGRLCNEQFFGPGTRLTVL.